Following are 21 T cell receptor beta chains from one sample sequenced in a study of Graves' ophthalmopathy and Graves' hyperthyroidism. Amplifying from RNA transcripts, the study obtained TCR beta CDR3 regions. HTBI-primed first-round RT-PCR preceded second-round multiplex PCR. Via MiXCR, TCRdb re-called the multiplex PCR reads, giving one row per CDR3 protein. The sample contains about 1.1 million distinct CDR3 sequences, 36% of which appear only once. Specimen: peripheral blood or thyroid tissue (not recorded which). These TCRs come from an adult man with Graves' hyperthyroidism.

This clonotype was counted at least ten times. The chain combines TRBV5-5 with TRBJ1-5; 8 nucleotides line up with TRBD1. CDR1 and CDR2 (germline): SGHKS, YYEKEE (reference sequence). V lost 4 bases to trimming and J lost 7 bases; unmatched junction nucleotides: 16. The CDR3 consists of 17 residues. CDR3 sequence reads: CASSLDLNGQGRQPQHF. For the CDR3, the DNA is TGTGCCAGCAGCCTGGACCTGAACGGACAGGGCAGACAGCCCCAGCATTTT.

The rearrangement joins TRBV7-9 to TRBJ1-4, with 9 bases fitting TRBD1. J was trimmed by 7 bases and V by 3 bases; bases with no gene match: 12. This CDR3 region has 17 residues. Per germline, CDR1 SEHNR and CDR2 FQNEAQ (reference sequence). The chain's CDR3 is CASSFPNRDRVGEKLFF. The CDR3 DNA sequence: TGTGCCAGCAGCTTCCCGAACCGGGACAGGGTTGGTGAAAAACTGTTTTTT.

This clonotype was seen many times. The CDR3 region has the DNA TGTGCCATCGGACGGACAAGCTCCTACGAGCAGTACTTC. Translation gives CAIGRTSSYEQYF. This chain links TRBV10-3 with TRBJ2-7, with D perhaps TRBD1 (5 bases). CDR1 ENHRY and CDR2 SYGVKD come from the germline V gene. The CDR3 is 13 amino acids. V gave up 8 bases and J gave up 0 bases, with 11 bases separating them.

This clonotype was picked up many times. CDR3 in amino acids: CASSLARVQTQYF. The CDR3 DNA sequence: TGTGCCAGCAGTCTAGCCAGGGTGCAGACCCAGTACTTC. The genes are TRBV11-2 and TRBJ2-5, with D perhaps assigned TRBD1 or TRBD2 (5 bases each). CDR1 and CDR2 from the germline V gene are SGHAT and FQNNGV. The V end was cut by 6 bases, the J end by 6 bases, with 14 bases between. The CDR3 spans 13 residues.

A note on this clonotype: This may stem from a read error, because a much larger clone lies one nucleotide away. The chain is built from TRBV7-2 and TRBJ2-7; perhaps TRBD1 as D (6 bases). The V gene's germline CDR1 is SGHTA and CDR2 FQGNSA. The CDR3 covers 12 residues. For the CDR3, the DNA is TGTGTCAGCAGCTTCTCCAGGGGCGAGCAGTACTTC. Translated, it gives CVSSFSRGEQYF.

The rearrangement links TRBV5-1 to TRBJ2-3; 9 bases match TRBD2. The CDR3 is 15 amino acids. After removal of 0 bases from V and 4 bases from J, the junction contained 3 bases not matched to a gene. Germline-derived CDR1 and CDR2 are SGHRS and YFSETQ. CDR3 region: CASSLGGRGADTQYF. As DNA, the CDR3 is TGCGCCAGCAGCTTGGGCGGGAGGGGTGCAGATACGCAGTATTTT. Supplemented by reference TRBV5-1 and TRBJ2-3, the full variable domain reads KAGVTQTPRYLIKTRGQQVTLSCSPISGHRSVSWYQQTPGQGLQFLFEYFSETQRNKGNFPGRFSGRQFSNSRSEMNVSTLELGDSALYLCASSLGGRGADTQYFGPGTRLTVL.

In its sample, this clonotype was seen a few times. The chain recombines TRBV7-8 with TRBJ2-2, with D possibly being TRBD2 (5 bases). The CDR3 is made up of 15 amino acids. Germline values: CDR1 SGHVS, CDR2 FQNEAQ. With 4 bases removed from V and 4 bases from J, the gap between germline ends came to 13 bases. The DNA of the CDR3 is TGTGCCAGCAGCTCTCCCGGGATCCTCACCGGGGAGCTGTTTTTT. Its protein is CASSSPGILTGELFF.

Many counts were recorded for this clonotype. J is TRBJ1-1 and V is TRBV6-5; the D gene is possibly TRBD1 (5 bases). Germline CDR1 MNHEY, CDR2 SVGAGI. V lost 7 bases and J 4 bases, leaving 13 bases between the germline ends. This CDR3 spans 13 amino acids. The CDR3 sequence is CASKPREATEAFF. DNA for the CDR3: TGTGCCAGCAAGCCCAGGGAAGCCACTGAAGCTTTCTTT.

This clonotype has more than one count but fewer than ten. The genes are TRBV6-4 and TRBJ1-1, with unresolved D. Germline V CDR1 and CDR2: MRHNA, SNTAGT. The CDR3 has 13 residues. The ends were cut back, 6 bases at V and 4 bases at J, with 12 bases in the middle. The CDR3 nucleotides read TGTGCCAGCAGACCCGGTCGGCGCACTGAAGCTTTCTTT. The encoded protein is CASRPGRRTEAFF.

CDR3 nucleotide sequence: TGCGCCAGCAGCTTGGCGGGACAGTTCAACACAGATACGCAGTATTTT. Amino acid sequence: CASSLAGQFNTDTQYF. The J gene is TRBJ2-3, the V gene TRBV5-1, with 7 bases that match TRBD1. CDR1 is SGHRS and CDR2 is YFSETQ in the germline V gene. Trimming cost V 0 bases and J 2 bases; bases outside gene matches: 6. This CDR3 region has 16 residues. Variable domain in full (rest from reference TRBV5-1 and TRBJ2-3): KAGVTQTPRYLIKTRGQQVTLSCSPISGHRSVSWYQQTPGQGLQFLFEYFSETQRNKGNFPGRFSGRQFSNSRSEMNVSTLELGDSALYLCASSLAGQFNTDTQYFGPGTRLTVL.

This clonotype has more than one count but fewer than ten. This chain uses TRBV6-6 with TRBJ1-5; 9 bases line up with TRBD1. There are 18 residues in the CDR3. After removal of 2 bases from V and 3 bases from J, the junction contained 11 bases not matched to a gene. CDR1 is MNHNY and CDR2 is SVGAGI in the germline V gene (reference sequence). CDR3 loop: CASSYATTGGLNNQPQHF. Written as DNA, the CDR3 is TGTGCCAGCAGTTACGCTACAACAGGGGGCTTGAACAATCAGCCCCAGCATTTT.

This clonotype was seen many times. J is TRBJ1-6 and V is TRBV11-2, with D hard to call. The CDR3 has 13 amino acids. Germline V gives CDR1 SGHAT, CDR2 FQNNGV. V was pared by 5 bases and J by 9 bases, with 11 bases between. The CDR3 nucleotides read TGTGCCAGCAGCCCCAGGTTCGGTTCACCCCTCCACTTT. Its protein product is CASSPRFGSPLHF.

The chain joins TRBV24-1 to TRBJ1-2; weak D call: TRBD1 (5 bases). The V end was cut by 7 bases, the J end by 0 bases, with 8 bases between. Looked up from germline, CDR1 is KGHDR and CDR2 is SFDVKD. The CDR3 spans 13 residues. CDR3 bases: TGTGCCACCAGCTTGGACACTAACTATGGCTACACCTTC. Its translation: CATSLDTNYGYTF.

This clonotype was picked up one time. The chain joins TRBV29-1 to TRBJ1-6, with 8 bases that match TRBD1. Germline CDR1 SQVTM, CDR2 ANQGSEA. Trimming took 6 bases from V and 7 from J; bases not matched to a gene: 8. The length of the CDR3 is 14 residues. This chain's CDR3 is CSVRSGTGNSPLHF. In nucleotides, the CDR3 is TGCAGCGTCCGGTCCGGGACAGGCAATTCACCCCTCCACTTT.

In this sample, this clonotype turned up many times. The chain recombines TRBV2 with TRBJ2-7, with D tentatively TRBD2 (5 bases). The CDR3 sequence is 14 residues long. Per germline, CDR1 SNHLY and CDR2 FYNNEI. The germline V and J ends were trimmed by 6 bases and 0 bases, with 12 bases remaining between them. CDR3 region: CASSRTWASYEQYF. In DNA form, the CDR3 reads TGTGCCAGCAGCCGGACTTGGGCCTCCTACGAGCAGTACTTC.

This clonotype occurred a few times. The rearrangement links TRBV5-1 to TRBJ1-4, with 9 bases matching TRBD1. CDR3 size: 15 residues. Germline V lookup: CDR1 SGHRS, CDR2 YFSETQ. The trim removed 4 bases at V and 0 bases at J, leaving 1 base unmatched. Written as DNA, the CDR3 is TGCGCCAGCAGCACAGGGGGCCCAACTAATGAAAAACTGTTTTTT. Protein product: CASSTGGPTNEKLFF.

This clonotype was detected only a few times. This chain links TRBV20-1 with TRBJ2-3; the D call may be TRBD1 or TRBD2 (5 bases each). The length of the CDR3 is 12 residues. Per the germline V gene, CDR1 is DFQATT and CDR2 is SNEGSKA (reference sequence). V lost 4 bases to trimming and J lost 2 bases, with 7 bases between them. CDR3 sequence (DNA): TGCAGTGCTATGGGGGACACAGATACGCAGTATTTT. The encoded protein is CSAMGDTDTQYF.

The CDR3 region has the DNA TGTGCCAGCAGCAGACCCCAGGGGGCCCGGGCGGGGGCCAACGTCCTGACTTTC. This encodes CASSRPQGARAGANVLTF. The rearrangement uses TRBV24-1 and TRBJ2-6, with 8 bases matching TRBD1. V lost 11 bases, J lost 4 bases, and 18 bases stayed unmatched. CDR3 size: 18 residues. The germline gives CDR1 KGHDR, CDR2 SFDVKD.

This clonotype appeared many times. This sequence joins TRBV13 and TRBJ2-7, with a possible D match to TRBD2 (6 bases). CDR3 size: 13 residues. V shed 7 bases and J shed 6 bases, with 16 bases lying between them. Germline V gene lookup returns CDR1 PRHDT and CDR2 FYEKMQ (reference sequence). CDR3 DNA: TGTGCCAGCACCGCCGGGACTGAGCGCGAGCAGTACTTC. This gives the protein CASTAGTEREQYF.

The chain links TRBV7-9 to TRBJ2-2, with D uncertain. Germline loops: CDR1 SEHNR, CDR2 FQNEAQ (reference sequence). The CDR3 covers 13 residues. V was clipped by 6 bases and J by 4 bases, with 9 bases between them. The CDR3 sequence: CASSFLITGELFF. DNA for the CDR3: TGTGCCAGCAGTTTCCTCATCACCGGGGAGCTGTTTTTT. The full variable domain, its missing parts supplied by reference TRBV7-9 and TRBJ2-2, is DTGVSQNPRHKITKRGQNVTFRCDPISEHNRLYWYRQTLGQGPEFLTYFQNEAQLEKSRLLSDRFSAERPKGSFSTLEIQRTEQGDSAMYLCASSFLITGELFFGEGSRLTVL.

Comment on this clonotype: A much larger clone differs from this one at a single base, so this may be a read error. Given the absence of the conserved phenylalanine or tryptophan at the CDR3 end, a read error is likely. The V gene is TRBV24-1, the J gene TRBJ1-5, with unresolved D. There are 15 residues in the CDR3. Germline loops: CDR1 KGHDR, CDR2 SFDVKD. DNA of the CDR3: TGTGCCAGCAGTGACACCTTTGGGGGCAATCAGCCCCAGCATTCT. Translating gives CASSDTFGGNQPQHS.